Sequencing of this T cell receptor beta chain was carried out in a study of Ad26.COV2.S vaccination and SARS-CoV-2 variants. Study-wide background: Dosing was one shot or two shots 56 days apart.

Libraries were prepared by immunoSEQ multiplex PCR; TCRdb keeps only in-frame clonotypes and omits some of them. The repertoire holds hundreds of thousands of clones, with 75% to 90% as singletons. This CDR3 spans 15 amino acids. The V and J ends lost 1 base and 1 base respectively, with 11 bases between them. Germline CDR1 reads SEHNR; CDR2 reads FQNEAQ (reference sequence). The treatment denotes: over 15 received Ad26.COV2.S at low or high dose, single or two shots; 5 received placebo; per-sample allocation not given. Repertoires come from day 63 after the first vaccine or placebo injection. This rearrangement joins TRBV7-9 to TRBJ2-7; no definite D call. This clonotype was obtained from a person aged 18-65 years who received the Ad26.COV2.S COVID-19 vaccine or a placebo. Sequenced material: peripheral blood, taken in a trial of Ad26.COV2.S vaccine versus placebo. The CDR3 reads CASSLDLGASYEQYV. Here the CDR3 DNA reads TGTGCCAGCAGCTTAGACTTGGGCGCTTCCTACGAGCAGTACGTC.